The rows below give T cell receptor beta chains drawn from one sample of a study of T cell responses to AZD1222 COVID-19 vaccine. Generated by immunoSEQ multiplex PCR, the TCRdb table keeps only in-frame clones and is missing some. The sample carries fewer than 70,000 clones, approximately 80% recorded once. The material was peripheral blood, obtained 28 days after the second AZD1222 dose. The receptors shown here come from an adult who received the AZD1222 COVID-19 vaccine. Both conserved end residues are part of each CDR3.

J,V,CDR3
TRBJ2-7,TRBV9,CASSVEDGSYEQYF
TRBJ2-3,TRBV18,CASSPNVGGSGDTQYF
TRBJ2-7,TRBV20-1,CSARSSYEQYF
TRBJ1-3,TRBV6-2/TRBV6-3,CASSADRSSGNTIYF
TRBJ1-6,TRBV5-1,CASSLDKEDSYNSPLHF
TRBJ2-6,TRBV20-1,CSAEGANVLTF
TRBJ1-2,TRBV7-8,CASSLSRQGGTYGYTF
TRBJ2-3,TRBV5-1,CASSWGQAADTQYF
TRBJ1-4,TRBV18,CASSPAGGEGEKLFF
TRBJ1-4,TRBV27,CASSLWAGEKLFF
TRBJ2-1,TRBV5-1,CASSLRSGFSYNEQFF
TRBJ1-5,TRBV27,CASSLGDSNQPQHF
TRBJ2-1,TRBV9,CASSGTSGFYNEQFF
TRBJ1-2,TRBV6-5,CASSRDADYGYTF
TRBJ1-6,TRBV3-1/TRBV3-2,CASSFNLRRSPLHF
TRBJ2-3,TRBV19,CASSIGALTGTDTQYF
TRBJ1-2,TRBV10-3,CAISQELLDGYTF
TRBJ1-2,TRBV19,CASNGGQYRANYGYTF
TRBJ1-1,TRBV6-6,CASSPLQGPEAFF
TRBJ2-5,TRBV6-5,CASSYPGQGQYF
TRBJ2-2,TRBV19,CASSQQRLVTGELFF
TRBJ1-2,TRBV6-5,CASSYQRQSYGYTF
TRBJ1-2,TRBV14,CASSQEPFPGYTF
TRBJ1-5,TRBV28,CASAQGVGRNQPQHF
TRBJ1-2,TRBV19,CASSIGTLRGIFGYTF
TRBJ1-6,TRBV15,CATSRGRGSPLHF
TRBJ1-5,TRBV19,CASSIGQGPRQPQHF
TRBJ2-2,TRBV7-6,CASSLAPTGGGSNTGELFF
TRBJ1-1,TRBV7-9,CASSSTPHGGSNTEAFF
TRBJ1-1,TRBV7-6,CASSLSGRGTEAFF
TRBJ1-5,TRBV5-1,CASSPLGTGGQPQHF
TRBJ1-3,TRBV9,CASSGQGATGNTIYF
TRBJ2-7,TRBV18,CASSPARGPLGEQYF
TRBJ1-4,TRBV6-1,CASSSAEKLFF
TRBJ2-3,TRBV6-6,CASNHPGKDTQYF
TRBJ1-2,TRBV6-5,CASSTPAGVGYGYTF
TRBJ2-1,TRBV19,CASSMGAPYNEQFF
TRBJ2-7,TRBV4-2,CASSQGDGDPFYEQYF
TRBJ1-1,TRBV6-5,CASTLGGNTEAFF
TRBJ1-6,TRBV5-1,CASSSGTYGNSPLHF
TRBJ1-5,TRBV6-1,CASSEARPSGNQPQHF
TRBJ2-3,TRBV6-1,CASSEDRQRPTDTQYF
TRBJ2-3,TRBV13,CASSIGLVGITDTQYF
TRBJ1-2,TRBV7-2,CASSSPGGALGGYTF
TRBJ2-7,TRBV3-1/TRBV3-2,CASSQEPGTGGYEQYF